This TCR beta chain was sequenced during a study of blood T cell repertoires in COVID-19. Study context: Specimens from acute and convalescent COVID-19 originated in the United States, Italy and Spain. T cells, B-cell-depleted T cells, or PBMCs provided the cDNA or gDNA that served as material.

Authors' processing steps: Cell counts per sample came from amplifying reference gene primers. Libraries were prepared by immunoSEQ multiplex PCR; TCRdb keeps only in-frame clonotypes and omits some of them. V, J and clone size derive from that table, while D and trimming were established from the DNA sequence. The data hold over 50,000 clones, with over 70% observed a single time. V was pared by 2 bases and J by 4 bases, with 8 bases of the junction left unmatched. This CDR3 contains 17 residues. The V gene's germline CDR1 is SGHRS and CDR2 YFSETQ. V and J are TRBV5-1 and TRBJ2-2; 10 bases are shared with TRBD2. Sequenced: peripheral blood. This clonotype was sampled from a human donor with active or convalescent COVID-19. The donor label of this sample is uncertain. The CDR3 here is CASSFLAGDTSTGELFF. Written as DNA, the CDR3 is TGCGCCAGCAGCTTCCTAGCGGGAGATACAAGCACCGGGGAGCTGTTTTTT.